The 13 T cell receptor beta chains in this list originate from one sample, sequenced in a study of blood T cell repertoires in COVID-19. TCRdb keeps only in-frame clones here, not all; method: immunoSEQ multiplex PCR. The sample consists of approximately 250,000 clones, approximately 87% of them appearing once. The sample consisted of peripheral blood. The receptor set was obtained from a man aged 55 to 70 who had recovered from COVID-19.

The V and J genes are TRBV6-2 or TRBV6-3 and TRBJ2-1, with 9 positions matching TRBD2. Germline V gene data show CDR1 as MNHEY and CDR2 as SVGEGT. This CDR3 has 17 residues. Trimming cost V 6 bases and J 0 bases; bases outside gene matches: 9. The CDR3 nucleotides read TGTGCCAGCAGCAAAGGGACTAGCCGAAGCTCCTACAATGAGCAGTTCTTC. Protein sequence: CASSKGTSRSSYNEQFF.

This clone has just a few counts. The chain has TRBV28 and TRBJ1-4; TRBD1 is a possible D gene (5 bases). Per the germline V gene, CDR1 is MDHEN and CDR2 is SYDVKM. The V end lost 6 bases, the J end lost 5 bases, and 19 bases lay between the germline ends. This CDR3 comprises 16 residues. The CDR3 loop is CASRSGVRVGNEKLFF. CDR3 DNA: TGTGCCAGCAGGTCGGGGGTAAGGGTCGGGAATGAAAAACTGTTTTTT.

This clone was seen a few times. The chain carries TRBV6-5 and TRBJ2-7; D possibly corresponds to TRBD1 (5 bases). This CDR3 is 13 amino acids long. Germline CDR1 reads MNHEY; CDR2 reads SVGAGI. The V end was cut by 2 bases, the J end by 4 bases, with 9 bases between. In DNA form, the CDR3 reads TGTGCCAGCAGTTACACCAGACAGTACGAGCAGTACTTC. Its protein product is CASSYTRQYEQYF.

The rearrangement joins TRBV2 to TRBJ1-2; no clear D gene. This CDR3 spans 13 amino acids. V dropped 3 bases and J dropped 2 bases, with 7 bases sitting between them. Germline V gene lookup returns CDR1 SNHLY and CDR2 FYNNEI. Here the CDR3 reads CASSDLQNYGYTF. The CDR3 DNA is TGTGCCAGCAGTGATCTACAGAACTATGGCTACACCTTC.

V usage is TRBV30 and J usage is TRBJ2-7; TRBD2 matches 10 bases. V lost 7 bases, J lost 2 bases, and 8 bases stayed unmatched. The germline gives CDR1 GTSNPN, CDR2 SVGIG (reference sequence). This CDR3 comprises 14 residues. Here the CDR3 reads CALEAGGIPYEQYF. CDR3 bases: TGTGCCTTGGAAGCGGGAGGGATCCCCTACGAGCAGTACTTC.

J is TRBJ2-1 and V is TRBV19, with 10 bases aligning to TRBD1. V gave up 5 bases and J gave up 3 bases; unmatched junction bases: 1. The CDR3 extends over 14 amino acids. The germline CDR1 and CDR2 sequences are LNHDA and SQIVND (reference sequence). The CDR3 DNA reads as TGTGCCAGTAGTGACAGGGGGCACTACAATGAGCAGTTCTTC. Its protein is CASSDRGHYNEQFF.

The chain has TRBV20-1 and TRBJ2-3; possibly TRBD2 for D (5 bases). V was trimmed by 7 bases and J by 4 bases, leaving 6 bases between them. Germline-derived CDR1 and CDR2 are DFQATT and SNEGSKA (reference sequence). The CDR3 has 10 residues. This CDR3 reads CSGRADTQYF. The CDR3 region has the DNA TGCAGTGGGCGGGCAGATACGCAGTATTTT.

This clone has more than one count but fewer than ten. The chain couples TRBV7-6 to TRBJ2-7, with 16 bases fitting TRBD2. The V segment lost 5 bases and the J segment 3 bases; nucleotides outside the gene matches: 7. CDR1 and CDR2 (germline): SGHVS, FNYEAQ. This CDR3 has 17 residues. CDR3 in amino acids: CASSDGTSGRADYEQYF. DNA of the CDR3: TGTGCCAGCAGCGACGGGACTAGCGGGAGGGCCGACTACGAGCAGTACTTC.

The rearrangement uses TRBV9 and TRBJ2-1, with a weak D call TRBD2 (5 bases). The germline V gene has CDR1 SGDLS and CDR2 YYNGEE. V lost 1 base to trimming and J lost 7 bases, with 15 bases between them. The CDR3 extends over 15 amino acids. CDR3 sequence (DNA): TGTGCCAGCAGCGTATTTTCGGGCCGGGAAAATGAGCAGTTCTTC. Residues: CASSVFSGRENEQFF.

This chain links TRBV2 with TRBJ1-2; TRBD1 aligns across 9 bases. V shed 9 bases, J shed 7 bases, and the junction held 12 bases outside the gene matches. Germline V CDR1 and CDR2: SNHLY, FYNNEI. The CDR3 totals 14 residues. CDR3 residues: CASILGQGISGYTF. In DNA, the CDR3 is TGTGCCAGTATCCTTGGACAGGGGATCTCTGGCTACACCTTC.

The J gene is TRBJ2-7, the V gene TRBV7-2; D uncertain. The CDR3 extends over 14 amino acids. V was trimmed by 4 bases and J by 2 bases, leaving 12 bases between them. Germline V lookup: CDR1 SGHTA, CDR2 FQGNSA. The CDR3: CASSYLGTAYEQYF. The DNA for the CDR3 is TGTGCCAGCAGCTACCTAGGAACCGCCTACGAGCAGTACTTC.

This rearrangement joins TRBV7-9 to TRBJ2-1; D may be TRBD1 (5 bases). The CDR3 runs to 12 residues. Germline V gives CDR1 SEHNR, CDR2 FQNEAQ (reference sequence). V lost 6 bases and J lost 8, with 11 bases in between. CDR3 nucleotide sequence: TGTGCCAGCAGTCCTCAGGGTTATGAGCAGTTCTTC. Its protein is CASSPQGYEQFF.

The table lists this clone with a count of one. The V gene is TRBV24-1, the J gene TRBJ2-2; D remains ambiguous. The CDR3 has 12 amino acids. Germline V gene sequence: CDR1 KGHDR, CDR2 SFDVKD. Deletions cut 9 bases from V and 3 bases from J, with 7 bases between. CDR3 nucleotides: TGTGCCACCCAAAGCTACACCGGGGAGCTGTTTTTT. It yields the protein CATQSYTGELFF.